This T cell receptor beta chain comes out of a study of cytomegalovirus exposure and HLA in healthy donors. Primers: 60 Vbeta forward and 13 Jbeta reverse. The data were produced by immunoSEQ multiplex PCR, yet TCRdb's version contains in-frame clones alone and is incomplete. This sample has approximately 150,000 clones, with approximately 80% found just once. The CDR3 is made up of 14 amino acids. The V segment lost 6 bases and the J segment 4 bases; nucleotides outside the gene matches: 7. The germline gives CDR1 SNHLY, CDR2 FYNNEI. Sequenced: PBMCs. The receptor's source is a man in his forties or fifties in good health and CMV-seronegative. The chain combines TRBV2 with TRBJ2-5, with TRBD1 matching over 8 bases. The CDR3 DNA follows: TGTGCCAGCAGAGACAGGGGAGTGAGAGAGACCCAGTACTTC. It yields the protein CASRDRGVRETQYF. Supplemented by reference TRBV2 and TRBJ2-5, the full variable domain reads EPEVTQTPSHQVTQMGQEVILRCVPISNHLYFYWYRQILGQKVEFLVSFYNNEISEKSEIFDDQFSVERPDGSNFTLKIRSTKLEDSAMYFCASRDRGVRETQYFGPGTRLLVL.